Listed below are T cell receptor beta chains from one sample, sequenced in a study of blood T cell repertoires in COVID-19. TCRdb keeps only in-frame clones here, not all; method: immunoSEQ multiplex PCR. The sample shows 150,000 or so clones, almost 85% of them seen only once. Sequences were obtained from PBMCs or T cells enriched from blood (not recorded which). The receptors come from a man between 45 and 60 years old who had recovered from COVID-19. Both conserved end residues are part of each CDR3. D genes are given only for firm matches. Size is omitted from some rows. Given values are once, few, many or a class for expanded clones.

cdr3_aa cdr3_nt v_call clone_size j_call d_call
CAISEDRNYGYTF TGTGCCATCAGTGAGGACAGGAACTATGGCTACACCTTC TRBV10-3 once TRBJ1-2 -
CASSPAAWRGGTDTQYF TGTGCCAGCAGCCCCGCCGCCTGGCGGGGGGGCACAGATACGCAGTATTTT TRBV7-8 - TRBJ2-3 TRBD2
CASSQVDAGAGYIQYF TGTGCCAGCAGCCAAGTGGATGCGGGAGCGGGCTACATTCAGTACTTC TRBV3-1/TRBV3-2 - TRBJ2-4 TRBD2
CASSATFNQPQHF TGTGCCAGCAGCGCCACTTTCAATCAGCCCCAGCATTTT TRBV3-1/TRBV3-2 - TRBJ1-5 -
CASSQDIAFEETQYF TGCGCCAGCAGCCAAGATATAGCCTTTGAAGAGACCCAGTACTTC TRBV4-1 - TRBJ2-5 -
CASSWGWDRETQYF TGCGCCAGCAGCTGGGGGTGGGACAGAGAGACCCAGTACTTC TRBV5-1 - TRBJ2-5 TRBD1
CASSIGPDRRETQYF TGTGCCAGTAGTATTGGGCCGGATAGGCGAGAGACCCAGTACTTC TRBV19 - TRBJ2-5 -
CASSLTGTGVTEAFF TGTGCCAGCAGTTTAACCGGGACGGGGGTAACTGAAGCTTTCTTT TRBV2 - TRBJ1-1 -
CASRTSESPSYEQYF TGTGCCAGTAGAACTAGCGAGAGTCCCTCCTACGAGCAGTACTTC TRBV19 - TRBJ2-7 TRBD2
CASSLRGLGANVLTF TGTGCCAGCAGTTTAAGGGGGCTTGGGGCCAACGTCCTGACTTTC TRBV28 - TRBJ2-6 TRBD1
CASSLKTGGPTGYEQYF TGCGCCAGCAGCTTGAAGACAGGGGGTCCGACGGGGTACGAGCAGTACTTC TRBV5-1 - TRBJ2-7 TRBD1
CAWSVLGLQDTQYF TGTGCCTGGAGTGTACTAGGTTTGCAAGATACGCAGTATTTT TRBV30 - TRBJ2-3 -
CASSSRQGRFYEQYF TGTGCCAGCAGCTCCAGACAGGGGCGTTTCTACGAGCAGTACTTC TRBV7-2 once TRBJ2-7 TRBD1
CSVRVGSGGNEQFF TGCAGCGTTCGGGTCGGGTCGGGTGGCAATGAGCAGTTCTTC TRBV29-1 - TRBJ2-1 -
CASSFYLGGQGPYEQYF TGTGCCAGCAGCTTCTACTTAGGGGGACAGGGCCCCTACGAGCAGTACTTC TRBV7-8 - TRBJ2-7 TRBD1
CASSLAQGLYEQYF TGTGCTAGCAGCTTAGCGCAGGGCCTCTACGAGCAGTACTTC TRBV7-7 few TRBJ2-7 -
CASSLVATRTDTQYF TGTGCCAGCAGCTTAGTCGCTACGAGGACAGATACGCAGTATTTT TRBV7-2 - TRBJ2-3 -
CASSPGTDNSPLHF TGTGCCAGTAGTCCCGGGACAGATAATTCACCCCTCCACTTT TRBV19 - TRBJ1-6 TRBD1
CASSSGTLGTF TGTGCCAGCAGTTCCGGGACATTAGGCACCTTC TRBV28 - TRBJ1-2 -
CASRVGQGSDGYTF TGTGCCAGCAGGGTGGGACAGGGGAGCGATGGCTACACCTTC TRBV13 - TRBJ1-2 TRBD1
CASSSWSGHQLYGYTF TGTGCCAGCAGCTCTTGGTCAGGGCACCAACTCTATGGCTACACCTTC TRBV7-9 - TRBJ1-2 -
CASSGRTGGRGGELFF TGTGCCAGCAGCGGGAGGACAGGGGGCAGGGGCGGGGAGCTGTTTTTT TRBV11-2 few TRBJ2-2 TRBD1
CASSYASGGAAETQYF TGTGCCAGCAGCTATGCTAGCGGGGGGGCCGCGGAGACCCAGTACTTC TRBV5-4 - TRBJ2-5 TRBD2
CASAREAGQPQHF TGTGCCAGTGCCAGGGAAGCCGGTCAGCCCCAGCATTTT TRBV2 - TRBJ1-5 -
CASSLLVLGGSYEQYF TGTGCCAGCAGTTTATTAGTACTAGGGGGCTCCTACGAGCAGTACTTC TRBV27 - TRBJ2-7 -
CASSLLSGRPANEQFF TGTGCCAGCAGCTTGCTAAGCGGGAGGCCCGCTAATGAGCAGTTCTTC TRBV7-3 - TRBJ2-1 TRBD2
CASSFNRTSGRSYEQYF TGTGCCAGCAGCTTCAACAGGACTAGCGGGAGATCCTACGAGCAGTACTTC TRBV7-2 - TRBJ2-7 TRBD2
CASSLLGAGENEKLFF TGTGCCAGCAGCTTGTTAGGGGCAGGAGAAAATGAAAAACTGTTTTTT TRBV7-9 - TRBJ1-4 -
CASSLVTGPRKTQYF TGCGCCAGCAGCTTGGTGACTGGCCCCAGAAAGACCCAGTACTTC TRBV5-1 few TRBJ2-5 -
CASTPRSDRITEAFF TGTGCCAGCACCCCACGAAGCGATAGGATAACTGAAGCTTTCTTT TRBV2 - TRBJ1-1 -
CASSPRRRDQNTGELFF TGTGCCAGCAGCCCGCGCCGGCGGGATCAAAACACCGGGGAGCTGTTTTTT TRBV7-3 - TRBJ2-2 -
CASSYLNEQFF TGTGCCAGCAGTTACCTAAACGAGCAGTTCTTC TRBV6-5 - TRBJ2-1 -
CASSLGLAGVHNEQFF TGTGCCAGCAGCTTAGGACTAGCGGGAGTGCACAATGAGCAGTTCTTC TRBV7-2 - TRBJ2-1 TRBD2
CASSTNGQGTDTQYF TGTGCCAGCTCAACGAATGGGCAGGGGACAGATACGCAGTATTTT TRBV18 - TRBJ2-3 -
CASSSGTGMGETQYF TGCGCCAGCAGCTCCGGGACAGGGATGGGGGAGACCCAGTACTTC TRBV5-1 - TRBJ2-5 TRBD1
CASSPATGGEGNTIYF TGTGCCAGCTCACCAGCGACAGGGGGCGAAGGAAACACCATATATTTT TRBV18 once TRBJ1-3 TRBD1
CASSVEAVPTVEQYF TGTGCCAGCAGCGTAGAGGCGGTACCTACTGTAGAGCAGTACTTC TRBV9 - TRBJ2-7 -
CASSEGQGFQPQHF TGTGCCAGTAGTGAGGGACAGGGCTTTCAGCCCCAGCATTTT TRBV19 - TRBJ1-5 TRBD1
CASSVGLGGLEQYF TGTGCCAGCAGTGTCGGACTAGGTGGGCTGGAGCAGTACTTC TRBV2 - TRBJ2-7 TRBD2
CASSGTGSYNEQFF TGTGCCTCTTCCGGGACAGGCTCCTACAATGAGCAGTTCTTC TRBV10-3 - TRBJ2-1 TRBD1
CASSRTGDGNQPQHF TGCGCCAGCAGCCGGACAGGGGATGGCAATCAGCCCCAGCATTTT TRBV5-1 - TRBJ1-5 TRBD1